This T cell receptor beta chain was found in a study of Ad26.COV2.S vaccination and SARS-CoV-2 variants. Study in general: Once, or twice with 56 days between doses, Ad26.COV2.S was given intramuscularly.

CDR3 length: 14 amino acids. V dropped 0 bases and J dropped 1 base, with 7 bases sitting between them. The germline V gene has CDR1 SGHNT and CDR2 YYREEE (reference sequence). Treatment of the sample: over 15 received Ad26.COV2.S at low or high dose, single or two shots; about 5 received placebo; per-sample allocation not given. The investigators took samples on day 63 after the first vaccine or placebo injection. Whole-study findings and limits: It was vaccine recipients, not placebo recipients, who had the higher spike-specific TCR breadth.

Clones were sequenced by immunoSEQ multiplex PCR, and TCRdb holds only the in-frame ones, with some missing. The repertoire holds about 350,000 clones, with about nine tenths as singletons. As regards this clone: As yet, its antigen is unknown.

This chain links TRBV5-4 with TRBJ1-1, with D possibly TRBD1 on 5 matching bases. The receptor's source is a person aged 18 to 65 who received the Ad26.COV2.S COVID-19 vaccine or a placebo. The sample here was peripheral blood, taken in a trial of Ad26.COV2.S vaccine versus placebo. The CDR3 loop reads CASSLAQGNTEAFF. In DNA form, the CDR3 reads TGTGCCAGCAGCTTGGCCCAGGGGAACACTGAAGCTTTCTTT.